The 21 T cell receptor beta chains below all came from one sample that was sequenced in a study of tumor and adjacent non-tumor tissue in lung cancer. The template was RNA from unsorted bulk tissue. More than 3 cm separated this lung sample from the edge of the tumor. Three rounds of nested PCR, following a modified ARM-PCR protocol, produced the TCRbeta library. TCRdb re-called the multiplex PCR reads through MiXCR, storing one row per CDR3 protein. Of approximately 62,000 distinct CDR3 sequences in the sample, about 56% are singletons; the top ten hold less than 35%. Sample: distant non-tumor lung tissue. Source of these receptors: a man between 65 and 85 years old with non-small cell lung cancer.

This clonotype occurred a few times. The V and J genes are TRBV20-1 and TRBJ1-1; 7 positions agree with TRBD1. CDR1 DFQATT and CDR2 SNEGSKA come from the germline V gene (reference sequence). V lost 0 bases, J lost 6 bases, and 7 bases stayed unmatched. The CDR3 is 14 amino acids. CDR3 in amino acids: CSARDLTGVSEAFF. The CDR3 DNA reads as TGCAGTGCTAGAGATCTAACAGGGGTCTCTGAAGCTTTCTTT.

V is TRBV29-1 and J is TRBJ1-2, with D possibly being TRBD1 (5 bases). The CDR3 consists of 13 residues. Trimming pared 4 bases from V and 5 bases from J, leaving 14 bases between. Germline lookup yields CDR1 SQVTM and CDR2 ANQGSEA. The CDR3 is CSVGVGERYGYTF. For the CDR3, the DNA is TGCAGCGTTGGCGTGGGGGAGAGGTATGGCTACACCTTC. Combining the CDR3 with reference TRBV29-1 and TRBJ1-2 gives the whole variable domain SAVISQKPSRDICQRGTSLTIQCQVDSQVTMMFWYRQQPGQSLTLIATANQGSEATYESGFVIDKFPISRPNLTFSTLTVSNMSPEDSSIYLCSVGVGERYGYTFGSGTRLTVV.

This clonotype was observed a single time. A much bigger clone sits one base away, suggesting this may be a read error. This chain links TRBV5-4 with TRBJ2-5; a weak D match, TRBD1 (5 bases). CDR1 and CDR2 from the germline V gene are SGHNT and YYREEE (reference sequence). The V gene lost 4 bases and the J gene lost 0 bases, with 10 bases spanning the gap. The CDR3 is 14 amino acids. The CDR3 sequence is CASSPGHHQETQYF. CDR3 DNA: TGTGCCAGCAGCCCTGGACACCACCAAGAGACCCAGTACTTC.

This clonotype showed up just once. An end of the junction differs from the germline gene, which may be a read error. The gene calls are TRBV5-1 and TRBJ2-5, with D uncertain. CDR1 is SGHRS and CDR2 is YFSETQ in the germline V gene. This CDR3 has 13 residues. CDR3 in amino acids: CTSSLAIEGTQYF. DNA for the CDR3: TGCACCAGCAGCTTGGCCATAGAAGGGACCCAGTACTTC. Combining the CDR3 with reference TRBV5-1 and TRBJ2-5 gives the whole variable domain KAGVTQTPRYLIKTRGQQVTLSCSPISGHRSVSWYQQTPGQGLQFLFEYFSETQRNKGNFPGRFSGRQFSNSRSEMNVSTLELGDSALYLCTSSLAIEGTQYFGPGTRLLVL.

This chain links TRBV4-1 with TRBJ2-7; possibly TRBD1 or TRBD2 for D (5 bases each). Germline V gives CDR1 MGHRA, CDR2 YSYEKL. The CDR3 length is 16 residues. The V and J ends lost 4 bases and 6 bases respectively, with 22 bases between them. In DNA form, the CDR3 reads TGCGCCAGCAGCCCACCTCTGCCCGGGGCTTTGGGCGAGCAGTACTTC. It codes for CASSPPLPGALGEQYF.

Points on this clonotype: The conserved final phenylalanine or tryptophan is absent from the CDR3, which likely points to a read error. V is TRBV11-2 and J is TRBJ2-5; either TRBD1 or TRBD2 may supply D (5 bases each). Trimming cost V 1 base and J 8 bases, with 20 bases left between them. Germline V gene data show CDR1 as SGHAT and CDR2 as FQNNGV. CDR3 length: 16 amino acids. CDR3 sequence (DNA): TGTGCCAGCAGCTTAGTCGATAGGGGATTGGGAGATACCCAGTACTTG. Translating gives CASSLVDRGLGDTQYL.

The sample holds many counts of this clonotype. The rearrangement joins TRBV11-2 to TRBJ2-3; tentatively, D is TRBD1 (6 bases). The CDR3 is made up of 14 amino acids. Germline V gene sequence: CDR1 SGHAT, CDR2 FQNNGV. V lost 5 bases and J 6 bases, leaving 15 bases between the germline ends. The CDR3 nucleotides read TGTGCCAGCAGCCCCGGGACACCGGCGGATACGCAGTATTTT. Its translation: CASSPGTPADTQYF.

Remarks on this clonotype: Being one base from a much bigger clone, this may be a read error. V usage is TRBV24-1 and J usage is TRBJ2-3; TRBD2 might be the D (5 bases). Germline loops: CDR1 KGHDR, CDR2 SFDVKD. V dropped 1 base and J dropped 6 bases, with 13 bases sitting between them. The CDR3 sequence is 15 residues long. The CDR3 loop reads CATSDFGVDWDTQYF. The CDR3 DNA is TGTGCCACCAGTGATTTCGGGGTAGATTGGGATACGCAGTATTTT.

With regard to this clonotype: A much more abundant neighbour one base away suggests this may be a read error. The chain links TRBV20-1 to TRBJ2-7; D call uncertain. CDR1 and CDR2 (germline): DFQATT, SNEGSKA (reference sequence). Trimming removed 4 bases from V and 3 bases from J, with 13 bases in between. The CDR3 loop spans 13 amino acids. The CDR3, as DNA: TGCAGTGCTAAGGGCCGATTCAACTACGAGCAGTACTTC. This translates into CSAKGRFNYEQYF.

For this clonotype: The final CDR3 position lacks the conserved phenylalanine or tryptophan, pointing to a likely read error. V usage is TRBV10-3 and J usage is TRBJ2-7; D gene unclear. CDR1 is ENHRY and CDR2 is SYGVKD in the germline V gene. The CDR3 spans 11 residues. The CDR3 here is CAVGPEYEQYI. The CDR3 DNA sequence: TGTGCCGTAGGCCCTGAGTACGAACAGTACATC.

The chain combines TRBV11-2 with TRBJ2-2; D is perhaps TRBD1 (6 bases). Germline assignment: CDR1 SGHAT and CDR2 FQNNGV. The CDR3 consists of 17 residues. The V end lost 5 bases, the J end lost 3 bases, and 19 bases lay between the germline ends. The CDR3 sequence is CASSRRTGHVHTGELFF. DNA of the CDR3: TGTGCCAGCAGCCGGAGAACGGGACATGTCCACACCGGGGAGCTGTTTTTT.

About this clonotype: One end of the junction is discordant with germline, which a read error may explain. V usage is TRBV19 and J usage is TRBJ2-4, with 10 bases fitting TRBD1. Germline CDR1 reads LNHDA; CDR2 reads SQIVND (reference sequence). CDR3 length: 20 amino acids. The CDR3 reads CASSSKTGGASEVAKNVQYF. The CDR3 DNA reads as TGTGCCAGTAGTTCTAAGACAGGGGGCGCCTCGGAGGTAGCCAAAAACGTTCAGTACTTC.

This clonotype has only one observation. Just one base apart from a much larger clone, this may be a read error. This likely comes from a read error, as the CDR3 has no conserved phenylalanine or tryptophan at its end. The CDR3 bases are TGTGCCAGCAGTCTAGTGGGGGGCGGCAATCAGCCCCAGCATATT. Translation: CASSLVGGGNQPQHI. The V call is TRBV12-3 or TRBV12-4, the J call TRBJ1-5; a possible D gene is TRBD1 (6 bases). CDR3 length equals 15 residues. The V gene lost 5 bases and the J gene lost 2 bases, with 13 bases spanning the gap.

V is TRBV5-6 and J is TRBJ2-1; perhaps TRBD1 as D (5 bases). V lost 2 bases to trimming and J lost 0 bases, with 12 bases between them. The CDR3 extends over 16 amino acids. The germline CDR1 and CDR2 sequences are SGHDT and YYEEEE. The CDR3 sequence is CASSFLQGSSYNEQFF. Written as DNA, the CDR3 is TGTGCCAGCAGCTTCTTGCAGGGCAGCTCCTACAATGAGCAGTTCTTC.

Note on this clonotype: No conserved phenylalanine or tryptophan ends this CDR3, so it is likely a read error. The chain joins TRBV12-3 or TRBV12-4 to TRBJ2-6; D not certain. The CDR3 length is 16 residues. This CDR3 reads CASSLVTVSGANVLTS. The CDR3 DNA follows: TGTGCCAGTAGTTTAGTGACGGTGTCTGGGGCCAACGTCCTGACTTCC.

V usage is TRBV29-1 and J usage is TRBJ1-2, with 8 positions matching TRBD1. The CDR3 runs to 12 residues. J was trimmed by 8 bases and V by 6 bases; bases with no gene match: 8. Per germline, CDR1 SQVTM and CDR2 ANQGSEA. CDR3 amino acids: CSVETGEDGYTF. DNA for the CDR3: TGCAGCGTCGAGACAGGGGAGGACGGCTACACCTTC.

In its sample, this clonotype was seen many times. The chain recombines TRBV6-5 with TRBJ1-1; possibly TRBD1 for D (5 bases). The germline gives CDR1 MNHEY, CDR2 SVGAGI. The CDR3 spans 13 residues. V gave up 6 bases and J gave up 6 bases, with 14 bases separating them. DNA for the CDR3: TGTGCCAGCAGCCCTCCAGGGAGCCCTGAAGCTTTCTTT. This encodes CASSPPGSPEAFF.

This clonotype was seen a handful of times. A read error may explain this, as a much larger clone is one base away. The V call is TRBV12-3 or TRBV12-4, the J call TRBJ2-1, with 8 bases aligning to TRBD2. This CDR3 is 14 amino acids long. CDR3 region: CASCLAGRYNEQFF. As DNA, the CDR3 is TGTGCCAGCTGTTTAGCGGGACGGTACAATGAGCAGTTCTTC.

Remarks on this clonotype: A much larger clone lies a single base off, so this may be a read error. V gene TRBV28 combines with J gene TRBJ1-2; a possible D gene is TRBD1 (5 bases). Germline V gene sequence: CDR1 MDHEN, CDR2 SYDVKM. This CDR3 comprises 13 residues. CDR3 loop: CASSFRGSDGYNF. The CDR3 bases are TGTGCCAGCAGTTTTAGGGGTTCCGATGGCTACAACTTC.

In this sample, this clonotype turned up a few times. This sequence may be a read error, since a much larger clone differs from it by one base. The chain's CDR3 is CASRWGGSSNTGELFF. The CDR3 region has the DNA TGTGCCAGCAGATGGGGCGGGAGCTCGAACACCGGGGAGCTGTTTTTT. The gene calls are TRBV12-3 or TRBV12-4 and TRBJ2-2, with TRBD2 matching 7 bases. The CDR3 consists of 16 residues. V shed 6 bases, J shed 0 bases, and the junction held 7 bases outside the gene matches.

For this clonotype: Just one base apart from a much larger clone, this may be a read error. The J gene is TRBJ1-2, the V gene TRBV2; D may be TRBD1 (5 bases). V gave up 7 bases and J gave up 3 bases, with 12 bases separating them. Germline V gives CDR1 SNHLY, CDR2 FYNNEI. This CDR3 has 13 residues. The CDR3 DNA follows: TGTGCCAGCAAGACGGGGGGGGACTATGGCTACACCTTC. It yields the protein CASKTGGDYGYTF.